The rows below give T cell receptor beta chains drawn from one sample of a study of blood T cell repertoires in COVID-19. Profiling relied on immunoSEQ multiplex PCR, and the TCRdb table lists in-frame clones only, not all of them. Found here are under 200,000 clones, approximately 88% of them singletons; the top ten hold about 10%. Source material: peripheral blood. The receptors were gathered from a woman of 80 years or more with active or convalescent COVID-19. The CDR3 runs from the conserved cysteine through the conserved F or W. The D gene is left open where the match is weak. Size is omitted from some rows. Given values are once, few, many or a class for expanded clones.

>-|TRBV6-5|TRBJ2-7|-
CASSAGATYEQYF
TGTGCCAGCAGCGCAGGGGCTACCTACGAGCAGTACTTC
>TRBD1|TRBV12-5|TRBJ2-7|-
CASGLGQGFTYEQYF
TGTGCTAGTGGTTTGGGACAGGGATTTACCTACGAGCAGTACTTC
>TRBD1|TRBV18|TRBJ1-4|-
CASSPRDREGSPEKLFF
TGTGCCAGCTCACCGCGGGACAGGGAAGGTTCTCCTGAAAAACTGTTTTTT
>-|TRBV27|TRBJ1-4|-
CASSLARGEKLFF
TGTGCCAGCAGTCTAGCCCGAGGCGAAAAACTGTTTTTT
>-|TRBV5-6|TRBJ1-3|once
CASSLDGRGNTIYF
TGTGCCAGCAGCTTGGATGGGCGCGGAAACACCATATATTTT
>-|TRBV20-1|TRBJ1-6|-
CSASPPAGTNNSPLHF
TGCAGTGCTAGTCCTCCCGCGGGCACGAATAATTCACCCCTCCACTTT
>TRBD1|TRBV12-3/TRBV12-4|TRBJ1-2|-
CASSLGQVRGYTF
TGTGCCAGCAGCTTGGGACAGGTACGAGGCTACACCTTC
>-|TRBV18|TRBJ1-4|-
CASSPPPGVPIEKLFF
TGTGCCAGCTCACCACCCCCGGGGGTTCCGATCGAAAAACTGTTTTTT
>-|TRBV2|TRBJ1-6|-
CASSDRVWDSPLHF
TGTGCCAGCAGTGACAGGGTCTGGGATTCACCCCTCCACTTT
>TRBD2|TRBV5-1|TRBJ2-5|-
CASSSGGLRETQYF
TGCGCCAGCAGCTCGGGGGGGCTCCGAGAGACCCAGTACTTC